These 10 T cell receptor beta chains were all obtained from the same sample, sequenced in a study of blood T cell repertoires in COVID-19. Only in-frame clones appear in the TCRdb table, and some are missing; sequencing was by immunoSEQ multiplex PCR. Seen here are about 260,000 clones, around 87% observed once, and the top ten hold 2.3%. The sequenced sample was peripheral blood. Receptor source: a woman between 45 and 65 years old with acute or convalescent COVID-19.

The V call is TRBV27, the J call TRBJ2-1; a weak D match, TRBD1 (5 bases). The germline CDR1 and CDR2 sequences are MNHEY and SMNVEV (reference sequence). The V and J ends lost 3 bases and 5 bases respectively, with 14 bases between them. The CDR3 is 15 residues long. As DNA, the CDR3 is TGTGCCAGCAGTTTCGGTAGGGGTTTTAACAATGAGCAGTTCTTC. Its translation: CASSFGRGFNNEQFF.

The chain couples TRBV18 to TRBJ1-4; D gene uncertain. V dropped 7 bases and J dropped 4 bases, with 10 bases sitting between them. Germline lookup yields CDR1 KGHSH and CDR2 LQKENI. The CDR3 is 13 residues long. The CDR3 sequence: CASFERVNEKLFF. CDR3 in DNA: TGTGCCAGCTTTGAACGGGTTAATGAAAAACTGTTTTTT.

V gene TRBV14 combines with J gene TRBJ2-1; TRBD2 might be the D (5 bases). This CDR3 has 12 residues. The V and J ends lost 4 bases and 9 bases respectively, with 10 bases between them. Per germline, CDR1 SGHDN and CDR2 FVKESK. CDR3 sequence: CASSPGGGEQFF. The CDR3 region has the DNA TGTGCCAGCAGCCCTGGAGGCGGTGAGCAGTTCTTC.

This clone was picked up one time. The rearrangement uses TRBV13 and TRBJ2-7; 14 bases line up with TRBD2. The V and J ends lost 5 bases and 5 bases, in that order; junction bases with no gene match: 11. The CDR3 has 17 amino acids. CDR1 and CDR2 from the germline V gene are PRHDT and FYEKMQ (reference sequence). The CDR3 nucleotides read TGTGCCAGCAGCACCGGGACTAGCGGGGGAATTCCACACGAGCAGTACTTC. Its translation is CASSTGTSGGIPHEQYF.

The chain is built from TRBV3-1 (or the pseudogene TRBV3-2) and TRBJ1-3; 7 bases map to TRBD1. Germline CDR1 reads LGHDT; CDR2 reads YNNKEL (reference sequence). CDR3 length: 15 residues. V lost 6 bases and J lost 3; bases outside the gene matches: 8. Here the CDR3 DNA reads TGTGCCAGCAGACAGACAGGGCTTCGTGGAAACACCATATATTTT. It encodes CASRQTGLRGNTIYF.

The V call is TRBV6-6, the J call TRBJ1-2; 9 bases are shared with TRBD1. The CDR3 has 14 residues. V lost 5 bases to trimming and J lost 6 bases; unmatched junction nucleotides: 7. From germline, CDR1 is MNHNY and CDR2 SVGAGI (reference sequence). The CDR3 sequence: CASSRLQGADGYTF. The DNA of the CDR3 is TGTGCCAGCAGTCGTCTACAGGGGGCCGATGGCTACACCTTC.

The chain is built from TRBV5-4 and TRBJ2-2; D gene uncertain. The CDR3 extends over 15 amino acids. Trimming took off 0 bases at V and 0 bases at J, with 6 bases between the two ends. Germline lookup yields CDR1 SGHNT and CDR2 YYREEE (reference sequence). Written as DNA, the CDR3 is TGTGCCAGCAGCTTGGTTGCGGCGAACACCGGGGAGCTGTTTTTT. It specifies CASSLVAANTGELFF.

This clone was picked up one time. The rearrangement joins TRBV30 to TRBJ2-1; possibly TRBD2 for D (5 bases). The V end lost 5 bases, the J end lost 3 bases, and 11 bases lay between the germline ends. The CDR3 has 13 residues. Looked up from germline, CDR1 is GTSNPN and CDR2 is SVGIG (reference sequence). CDR3 bases: TGTGCCTGGTCGGAGCGGCACTACAATGAGCAGTTCTTC. Translation: CAWSERHYNEQFF. Looking up the rest from reference TRBV30 and TRBJ2-1 gives the full variable domain: SQTIHQWPATLVQPVGSPLSLECTVEGTSNPNLYWYRQAAGRGLQLLFYSVGIGQISSEVPQNLSASRPQDRQFILSSKKLLLSDSGFYLCAWSERHYNEQFFGPGTRLTVL.

The chain links TRBV2 to TRBJ1-3; 7 bases match TRBD1. The V segment lost 6 bases and the J segment 0 bases; nucleotides outside the gene matches: 11. The germline CDR1 and CDR2 sequences are SNHLY and FYNNEI. The CDR3 is 17 residues long. The CDR3 sequence: CASSADRDLYSGNTIYF. CDR3 DNA sequence: TGTGCCAGCAGCGCAGACAGGGACCTTTACTCTGGAAACACCATATATTTT.

The chain carries TRBV11-2 and TRBJ2-7; perhaps TRBD2 as D (5 bases). The CDR3 covers 13 residues. V lost 4 bases and J 3 bases, leaving 10 bases between the germline ends. Germline V gene data show CDR1 as SGHAT and CDR2 as FQNNGV. The CDR3 DNA is TGTGCCAGCAGCTATACTAGTAACTACGAGCAGTACTTC. Its protein is CASSYTSNYEQYF.